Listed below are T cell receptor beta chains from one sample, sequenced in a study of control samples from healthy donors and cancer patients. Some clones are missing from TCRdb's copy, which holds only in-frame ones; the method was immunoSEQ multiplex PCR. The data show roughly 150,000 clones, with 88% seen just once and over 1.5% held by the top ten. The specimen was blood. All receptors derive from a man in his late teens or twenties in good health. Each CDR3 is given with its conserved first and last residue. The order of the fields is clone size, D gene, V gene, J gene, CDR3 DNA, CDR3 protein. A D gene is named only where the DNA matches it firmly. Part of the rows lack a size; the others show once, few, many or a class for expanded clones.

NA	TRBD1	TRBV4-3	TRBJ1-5	TGCGCCAGCAGCATCCGTTTAGGGGGCGCAGGACAGCCCCAGCATTTT	CASSIRLGGAGQPQHF
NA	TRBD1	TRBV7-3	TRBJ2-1	TGTGCCAGCGCCCAACGACAGGGAAATGATGAGCAGTTCTTC	CASAQRQGNDEQFF
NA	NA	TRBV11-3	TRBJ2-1	TGTGCCAGCAGCTTAGAAACGGGGAATGAGCAGTTCTTC	CASSLETGNEQFF
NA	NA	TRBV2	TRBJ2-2	TGTGCCAGCAGTGACGGGCCAGGGGGAGGCGGGGAGCTGTTTTTT	CASSDGPGGGGELFF
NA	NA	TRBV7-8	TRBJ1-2	TGTGCCAGCAGCTTAAATCTAGGGGGGGCCTATGGCTACACCTTC	CASSLNLGGAYGYTF
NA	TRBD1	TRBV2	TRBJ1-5	TGTGCCAGCAGGTTGAGGTGGACAGGGAATCAGCCCCAGCATTTT	CASRLRWTGNQPQHF
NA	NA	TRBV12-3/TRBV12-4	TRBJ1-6	TGTGCCAGCAGTTTAGGGGATAATTCACCCCTCCACTTT	CASSLGDNSPLHF
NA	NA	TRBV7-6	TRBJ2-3	TGTGCCAGCAGCTTAAGGGTGGCGTCTAGCGATAGCACAGATACGCAGTATTTT	CASSLRVASSDSTDTQYF
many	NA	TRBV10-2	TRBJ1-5	TGCGCCAGCAGTGAGCCAGAACAGGGCCAGCCCCAGCATTTT	CASSEPEQGQPQHF
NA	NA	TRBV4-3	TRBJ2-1	TGCGCCAGCAGCCAAGTCTCGGACAGCGGCCCTCCGGGGGAGCAGTTCTTC	CASSQVSDSGPPGEQFF
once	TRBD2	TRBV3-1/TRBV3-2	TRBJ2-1	TGTGCCAGCAGCCAAGAATTACCGAGTAGCGGGGGGGACAATGAGCAGTTCTTC	CASSQELPSSGGDNEQFF
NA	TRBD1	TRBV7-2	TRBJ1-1	TGTGCCAGCAGCCGGGACAGATCAACCATGAACACTGAAGCTTTCTTT	CASSRDRSTMNTEAFF
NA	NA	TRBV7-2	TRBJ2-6	TGTGCCAGCAGCTTCCGGATGGGTTCTGGGGCCAACGTCCTGACTTTC	CASSFRMGSGANVLTF
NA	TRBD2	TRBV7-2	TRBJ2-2	TGTGCCAGCAGCTTAGAACTTTGGAGCGGGGGCACCGGGGAGCTGTTTTTT	CASSLELWSGGTGELFF
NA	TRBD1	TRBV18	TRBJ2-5	TGTGCCAGCTCACCACGCGGGACAGGGAGAGAGACCCAGTACTTC	CASSPRGTGRETQYF
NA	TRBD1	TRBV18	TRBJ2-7	TGTGCCAGCTCACCAGGGACAGGCCGAAACGAGCAGTACTTC	CASSPGTGRNEQYF
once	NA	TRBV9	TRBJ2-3	TGTGCCAGCAGCGTAGGTAGTCCAGCAGATACGCAGTATTTT	CASSVGSPADTQYF
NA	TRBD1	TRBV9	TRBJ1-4	TGTGCCAGCAGCGTAGGGACAGGGCATGTTAATGAAAAACTGTTTTTT	CASSVGTGHVNEKLFF
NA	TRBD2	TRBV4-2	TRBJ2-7	TGTGCCAGCAGCTTTAGCGGGGCCAGCTCCTACGAGCAGTACTTC	CASSFSGASSYEQYF
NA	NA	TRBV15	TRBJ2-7	TGTGCCACCAGCAGAGATATCGGGGGCACTCGCGAGCAGTACTTC	CATSRDIGGTREQYF
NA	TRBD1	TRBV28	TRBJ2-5	TGTGCCAGCGTTAGCCAGGACAGGGGCGGAGAGACCCAGTACTTC	CASVSQDRGGETQYF
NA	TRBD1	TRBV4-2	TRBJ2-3	TGTGCCAGCAGCCAAGAGACAACCGGGACAGGGTCAGATACGCAGTATTTT	CASSQETTGTGSDTQYF
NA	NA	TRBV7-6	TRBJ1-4	TGTGCCAGCAGCCTCGCTCCGGGGTACGAAAAACTGTTTTTT	CASSLAPGYEKLFF
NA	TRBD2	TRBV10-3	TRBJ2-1	TGTGCCATCAGTCTTGGACTAGCGGGCTATGAGCAGTTCTTC	CAISLGLAGYEQFF
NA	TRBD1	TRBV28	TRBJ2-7	TGTGCCAGCAGTGCTAGGGGACAGGGGGGCTACGAGCAGTACTTC	CASSARGQGGYEQYF
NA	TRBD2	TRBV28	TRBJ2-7	TGTGCCAGCAGTCCCGGGACTAGCGGGGGACGGATCGGGCCCTACTACGAGCAGTACTTC	CASSPGTSGGRIGPYYEQYF
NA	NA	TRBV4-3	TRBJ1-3	TGCGCCAGCAGCCAAGTTAGGGGCTCTGGAAACACCATATATTTT	CASSQVRGSGNTIYF
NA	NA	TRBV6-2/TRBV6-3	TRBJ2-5	TGTGCCAGCAGTCCAGGGGGACTCCTAGAGACCCAGTACTTC	CASSPGGLLETQYF
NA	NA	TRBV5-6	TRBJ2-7	TGTGCCAGCAGCTTTCGGGACAACTCCTACGAGCAGTACTTC	CASSFRDNSYEQYF
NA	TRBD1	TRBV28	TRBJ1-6	TGTGCCAGCAGCATGACAGGGAACACCCTCCACTTT	CASSMTGNTLHF
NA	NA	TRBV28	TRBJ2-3	TGTGCCAGCAGACAGCCGCGGGACAGACCAGCAGATACGCAGTATTTT	CASRQPRDRPADTQYF
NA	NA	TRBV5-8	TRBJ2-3	TGTGCCAGCAGCCCTGACGGGGCCCGCACAGATACGCAGTATTTT	CASSPDGARTDTQYF
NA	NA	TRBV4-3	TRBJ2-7	TGCGCCAGCAGCCAAGAAGTTGGGGACAGTGGACTAGCTATTGACTACGAGCAGTACTTC	CASSQEVGDSGLAIDYEQYF
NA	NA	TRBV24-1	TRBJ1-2	TGTGCCACCAGTGACCCTCGAGACCTTTTTGGCTACACCTTC	CATSDPRDLFGYTF
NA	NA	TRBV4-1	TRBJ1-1	TGCGCCAGCAGCCACGTCGGGGGGGCGAAAGAAGCTTTCTTT	CASSHVGGAKEAFF
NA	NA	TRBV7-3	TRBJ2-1	TGTGCCAGCAGCCTCGGACCCGCGGATGAGCAGTTCTTC	CASSLGPADEQFF
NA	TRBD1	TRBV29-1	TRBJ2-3	TGCAGCGTTGGGGGGTGGGACAGGGGATCAGATACGCAGTATTTT	CSVGGWDRGSDTQYF
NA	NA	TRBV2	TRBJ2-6	TGTGCCAGCAGTGAAGACCGGGCTGGGGCCAACGTCCTGACTTTC	CASSEDRAGANVLTF
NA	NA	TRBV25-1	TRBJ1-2	TGTGCCAGCACCCGGCCCGGGGAGTTAGCTGGCTACACCTTC	CASTRPGELAGYTF
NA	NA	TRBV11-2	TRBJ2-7	TGTGCCAGCAGCTTAGAACCGGCCTCCTACGAGCAGTACTTC	CASSLEPASYEQYF
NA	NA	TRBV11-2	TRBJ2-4	TGTGCCAGCAGCCCGGGTGGCAGGTTCAACATTCAGTACTTC	CASSPGGRFNIQYF
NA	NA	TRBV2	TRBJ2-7	TGTGCCAGCAGTGAGTCAGAGACAGCCTACGAGCAGTACTTC	CASSESETAYEQYF
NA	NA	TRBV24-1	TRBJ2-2	TGTGCCACCAGTGCTGGTTGGACCGGGGAGCTGTTTTTT	CATSAGWTGELFF
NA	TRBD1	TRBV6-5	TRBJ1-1	TGTGCCAGCAGCAGGGGGCTCGAGGACACTGAAGCTTTCTTT	CASSRGLEDTEAFF
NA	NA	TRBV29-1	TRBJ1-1	TGCAGCGTTGAGGGGAAAATGAACACTGAAGCTTTCTTT	CSVEGKMNTEAFF
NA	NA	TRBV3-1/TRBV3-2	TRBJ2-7	TGTGCCAGCAGCCAGAACAACAGTAGCGAGCAGTACTTC	CASSQNNSSEQYF